These T cell receptor beta chains were read from a single sample in a study of T cells in localized non-small cell lung cancer. Using immunoSEQ multiplex PCR, the repertoire was profiled, and TCRdb retains in-frame clones only, with some absent. The sample lists over 70,000 clones, more than 75% seen once, with roughly 4.3% in the top ten. Sample: PBMCs, taken before any cancer treatment. These receptors all stem from a woman aged 35-75 years with stage II squamous cell lung carcinoma. CDR3s include the opening cysteine and the closing phenylalanine or tryptophan. D genes are given only for firm matches. Clone size is stated in some rows and not others, as once, few, many or a class when expanded.

TGTGCCTGGAGTGTCCGTGTAACCGGGGATCCCTCCGGGGAGCAGTTCTTC	CAWSVRVTGDPSGEQFF	.	TRBV30	TRBJ2-1	.
TGCGCCAGCAGCCTCCGGACAGGGAAGGACGAGCAGTACTTC	CASSLRTGKDEQYF	TRBD1	TRBV5-1	TRBJ2-7	.
TGTGCCAGTAGTCTTGGAGCGGGAGGCCGCGTCCGCACCGGGGAGCTGTTTTTT	CASSLGAGGRVRTGELFF	TRBD2	TRBV19	TRBJ2-2	.
TGTGCCAGCAGTGTTGGGGTCCAGCCCCAGCATTTT	CASSVGVQPQHF	.	TRBV25-1	TRBJ1-5	.
TGTGCCTGGGCTAGGAGCGGGGCAGCATACAATGAGCAGTTCTTC	CAWARSGAAYNEQFF	TRBD2	TRBV30	TRBJ2-1	.
TGTGCCAGCAGTTACCCGGCCCGATCGGTAGGAACTGAAGCTTTCTTT	CASSYPARSVGTEAFF	.	TRBV6-6	TRBJ1-1	.
TGTGCCAGCAGCTTAGACTACAAAAACATTCAGTACTTC	CASSLDYKNIQYF	.	TRBV11-3	TRBJ2-4	.
TGTGCCAGCAGTTGGGTTGGTGATACGCAGTATTTT	CASSWVGDTQYF	.	TRBV6-1	TRBJ2-3	.
TGTGCCAGCAGTTCACCGGGACTAGCGGGAGCAGGTAATGAGCAGTTCTTC	CASSSPGLAGAGNEQFF	TRBD2	TRBV28	TRBJ2-1	.
TGCGCCAGCAGCTTGGGAACCAGGGGTTATGAAGGTGAGCAGTTCTTC	CASSLGTRGYEGEQFF	.	TRBV5-1	TRBJ2-1	.
TGTGCCAGCAGTGAGACAGGGATAAGCAATCAGCCCCAGCATTTT	CASSETGISNQPQHF	TRBD1	TRBV28	TRBJ1-5	.
TGTGCCAGCAGTTACAGGGGATCGGAGAATGAAAAACTGTTTTTT	CASSYRGSENEKLFF	TRBD1	TRBV28	TRBJ1-4	.
TGTGCCAGCAGGAAGAAGGGGATCACAGATACGCAGTATTTT	CASRKKGITDTQYF	.	TRBV7-9	TRBJ2-3	.
TGTGCCAGCAGCCGGGACTCTTACGAGCAGTACTTC	CASSRDSYEQYF	.	TRBV5-8	TRBJ2-7	once
TGTGCCAGCAGTGAGTTAGCGGGAGTAGGGGAGACCCAGTACTTC	CASSELAGVGETQYF	TRBD2	TRBV6-1	TRBJ2-5	.
TGCGCCAGCAGCTTGGAGACAGGGGCTTTAAACTATGGCTACACCTTC	CASSLETGALNYGYTF	TRBD1	TRBV5-1	TRBJ1-2	.
TGTGCCAGTAGTATAGGACAAGGGCCAGAGAATGAGCAGTTCTTC	CASSIGQGPENEQFF	.	TRBV19	TRBJ2-1	.
TGTGCCAGCAGCTTGGGCGTGGGACAGGCCCGGGGTCAGCCCCAGCATTTT	CASSLGVGQARGQPQHF	TRBD1	TRBV7-9	TRBJ1-5	once
TGTGCCACCACCCCGCGACTAGCGGGAGGGCCTGGGTTCTTC	CATTPRLAGGPGFF	TRBD2	TRBV6-6	TRBJ2-1	.
TGTGCCAGCACCGTGGGGGACAGGGGGACAGATACGCAGTATTTT	CASTVGDRGTDTQYF	TRBD1	TRBV2	TRBJ2-3	once
TGCGCCAGCAGCTTGGTCGCAGGGCGATACAATGAGCAGTTCTTC	CASSLVAGRYNEQFF	.	TRBV5-1	TRBJ2-1	.
TGCGCCAGCAGCCCCGCAAGCGGATCCTACAATGAGCAGTTCTTC	CASSPASGSYNEQFF	.	TRBV5-1	TRBJ2-1	few
TGCAGCGTGGCGACTAGCGGGGTCTACGAGCAGTACTTC	CSVATSGVYEQYF	TRBD2	TRBV29-1	TRBJ2-7	few
TGTGCCAGCAGTTACCCCGCGGGCACTGAAGCTTTCTTT	CASSYPAGTEAFF	.	TRBV6-5	TRBJ1-1	.
TGTGCCATCAGCTCCACGGGCGGGAATCAGCCCCAGCATTTT	CAISSTGGNQPQHF	.	TRBV10-3	TRBJ1-5	.
TGTGCCAGCAGTTTGGGGGAGCCTGCCTACAATGAGCAGTTCTTC	CASSLGEPAYNEQFF	.	TRBV27	TRBJ2-1	.
TGTGCCAGCAGCCCGGGACTAGCGGGGGTAAAAGGTGAGCAGTTCTTC	CASSPGLAGVKGEQFF	TRBD2	TRBV7-2	TRBJ2-1	.
TGTGCCAGCAGTCCACGGGGGGAGACCCAGTACTTC	CASSPRGETQYF	.	TRBV6-6	TRBJ2-5	.
TGTGCCAGTCAGGGGGGGACGTATAATTCACCCCTCCACTTT	CASQGGTYNSPLHF	TRBD1	TRBV7-9	TRBJ1-6	.